This T cell receptor beta chain is drawn from a study of CD8+CD57+ T cells in acquired aplastic anemia. Study details: An average of roughly 2.9 ug of DNA was obtained from sorted CD4+ and CD8+ cells. Broader study findings: Comparison of patients with controls identified about 27 shared CD8+ CDR3 sequences. Significant differences in CD8+ Simpson's diversity were not observed between patients and controls.

Profiling that covered TCR beta VDJ and CDR3 relied on genomic DNA as its template. TCRdb processed the reads anew with MiXCR; each CDR3 protein has one entry. The sample lists about 210,000 distinct CDR3 sequences; 30% to 40% were seen once. This clonotype came up many times. As yet, its antigen is unknown. V was shortened by 1 base and J by 8 bases, with 6 bases between the two germline ends. Germline CDR1 reads SGHVS; CDR2 reads FNYEAQ. This CDR3 region has 12 residues. The gene calls are TRBV7-6 and TRBJ2-1; D remains ambiguous. The TCR sequence derives from a human donor in good health, serving as a control. The specimen sequenced was sorted CD4+, CD8+, or CD8+CD57+ T cells (not recorded which) from PBMCs. The CDR3 reads CASSLVLHEQFF. CDR3 DNA: TGTGCCAGCAGCTTAGTTTTACATGAGCAGTTCTTC.